The clone carrying this TCR beta chain has just a few counts. The target antigen is unknown. The CDR3 spans 12 residues. The V end lost 1 base, the J end lost 3 bases, and 6 bases lay between the germline ends. CDR1 and CDR2 (germline): DFQATT, SNEGSKA (reference sequence). The record originates from a study of CD8+CD57+ T cells in acquired aplastic anemia. About the research overall: Sorting CD4+ and CD8+ cells gave DNA averaging approximately 3 ug.

Findings and limits, study-wide: No significant difference in CD8+ Simpson's diversity was found between patients and controls.

It was genomic DNA that served as the template for profiling TCR beta VDJ and CDR3. TCRdb itself ran the reads through MiXCR, one entry per CDR3 protein. The sample carries about 180,000 distinct CDR3 sequences, approximately 48% recorded once. Patients selected for sequencing had displayed CD8+CD57+ cell expansion by flow cytometry. All participating patients were living with severe acquired aplastic anemia. The specimen was sorted CD4+, CD8+, or CD8+CD57+ T cells (not recorded which) from PBMCs. This sequence originates from a human donor with aplastic anemia. The rearrangement links TRBV20-1 to TRBJ1-1; no reliable D call. CDR3 sequence reads: CSARVGDTEAFF. The CDR3 DNA sequence: TGCAGTGCTAGAGTGGGTGACACTGAAGCTTTCTTT.